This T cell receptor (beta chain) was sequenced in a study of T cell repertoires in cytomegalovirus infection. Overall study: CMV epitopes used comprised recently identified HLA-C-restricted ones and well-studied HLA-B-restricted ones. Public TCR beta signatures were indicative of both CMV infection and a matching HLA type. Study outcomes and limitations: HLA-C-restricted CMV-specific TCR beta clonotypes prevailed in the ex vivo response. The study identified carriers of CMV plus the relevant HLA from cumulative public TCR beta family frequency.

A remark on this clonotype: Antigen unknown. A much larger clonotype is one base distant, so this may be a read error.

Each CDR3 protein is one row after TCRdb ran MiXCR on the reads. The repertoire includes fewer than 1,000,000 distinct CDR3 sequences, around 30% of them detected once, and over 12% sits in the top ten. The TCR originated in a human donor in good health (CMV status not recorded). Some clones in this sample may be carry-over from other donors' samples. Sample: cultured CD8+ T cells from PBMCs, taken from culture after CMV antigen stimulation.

CDR3 in DNA: TGTGCCAGCAGCTACGAACTATCAGGGCACAGCAATCAGCCCCAGCATTTT. Translating it yields CASSYELSGHSNQPQHF. The chain recombines TRBV7-8 with TRBJ1-5, with a weak D call TRBD1 (5 bases). The CDR3 consists of 17 residues. CDR1 SGHVS and CDR2 FQNEAQ come from the germline V gene. V lost 4 bases and J 1 base, leaving 17 bases between the germline ends. Full variable domain (missing parts from reference TRBV7-8 and TRBJ1-5): GAGVSQSPRYKVAKRGQDVALRCDPISGHVSLFWYQQALGQGPEFLTYFQNEAQLDKSGLPSDRFFAERPEGSVSTLKIQRTQQEDSAVYLCASSYELSGHSNQPQHFGDGTRLSIL.